Following are 20 T cell receptor beta chains from one sample sequenced in a study of blood T cell repertoires in COVID-19. Clones were read by immunoSEQ multiplex PCR, and TCRdb kept only the in-frame ones, dropping some. The table lists about 290,000 clones, about nine tenths of them singletons. The sample comprised peripheral blood. These TCRs come from a woman aged 25 to 39 with COVID-19, enrolled during active disease.

This sequence joins TRBV4-1 and TRBJ2-3, with D unclear. The V end lost 5 bases, the J end lost 5 bases, and 11 bases lay between the germline ends. The germline V gene encodes CDR1 MGHRA and CDR2 YSYEKL. This CDR3 comprises 13 residues. DNA of the CDR3: TGCGCCAGCAGCACCAGACTCTTAGATACGCAGTATTTT. It codes for CASSTRLLDTQYF.

About this clone itself: Other DNA sequences in the sample encode the same CDR3. CDR3 residues: CASSYGPGTEAFF. The CDR3 nucleotides read TGTGCCAGCAGTTACGGCCCGGGCACTGAAGCTTTCTTT. J is TRBJ1-1 and V is TRBV6-5, with D unclear. The CDR3 covers 13 residues. V was cut by 2 bases and J by 4 bases, with 8 bases left in between. Germline loops: CDR1 MNHEY, CDR2 SVGAGI.

The CDR3 region has the DNA TGTGCCAGCAGTCCGCAACTCCTGAACACTGAAGCTTTCTTT. Amino acids: CASSPQLLNTEAFF. The chain employs TRBV27 and TRBJ1-1; D ambiguous. The V gene's germline CDR1 is MNHEY and CDR2 SMNVEV (reference sequence). V dropped 5 bases and J dropped 0 bases, with 10 bases sitting between them. The CDR3 has 14 residues.

The gene calls are TRBV7-9 and TRBJ1-1, with 10 bases identical to TRBD1. CDR1 and CDR2 (germline): SEHNR, FQNEAQ (reference sequence). CDR3 length: 14 residues. V trimming: 4 bases; J trimming: 5 bases; junction bases outside the gene matches: 4. CDR3 sequence: CASSSRTGGTEAFF. DNA for the CDR3: TGTGCCAGCAGCTCTCGGACAGGGGGGACTGAAGCTTTCTTT.

CDR3 loop: CASSLGGMRGTEAFF. The CDR3 DNA is TGTGCCAGCAGCTTAGGGGGAATGCGGGGAACTGAAGCTTTCTTT. The V and J genes are TRBV7-9 and TRBJ1-1, with no clear D. V lost 1 base, J lost 5 bases, and 14 bases lay in between. CDR1 is SEHNR and CDR2 is FQNEAQ in the germline V gene (reference sequence). The length of the CDR3 is 15 residues.

This chain connects TRBV12-3 or TRBV12-4 to TRBJ1-6; 7 bases align to TRBD1. The CDR3 length is 12 residues. V shed 6 bases, J shed 7 bases, and the junction held 0 bases outside the gene matches. CDR3 sequence reads: CASSRGNSPLHF. CDR3 in DNA: TGTGCCAGCAGCAGGGGGAATTCACCCCTCCACTTT.

The rearrangement joins TRBV19 to TRBJ2-3, with 10 bases that match TRBD2. Germline CDR1 is LNHDA and CDR2 is SQIVND (reference sequence). The CDR3 is 17 amino acids. The J segment lost 2 bases and the V segment lost 6 bases, leaving 11 bases of the junction unmatched. The CDR3 nucleotides are TGTGCCAGTAGCCCCACCCCTAGCGGGGGCTTCACAGATACGCAGTATTTT. Translating it yields CASSPTPSGGFTDTQYF.

The chain links TRBV5-1 to TRBJ1-5; D remains ambiguous. The V and J ends lost 0 bases and 6 bases respectively, with 7 bases between them. There are 13 residues in the CDR3. Germline-derived CDR1 and CDR2 are SGHRS and YFSETQ. This CDR3 reads CASSLDPSQPQHF. In DNA form, the CDR3 reads TGCGCCAGCAGCTTGGATCCCTCTCAGCCCCAGCATTTT.

The chain uses TRBV3-1 (or the pseudogene TRBV3-2) and TRBJ2-3; the match to TRBD2 covers 11 bases. This CDR3 spans 17 amino acids. Trimming removed 4 bases from V and 3 bases from J; junction bases left unmatched: 9. CDR1 LGHDT and CDR2 YNNKEL come from the germline V gene (reference sequence). The CDR3 loop is CASSLIGLAGPTDTQYF. The CDR3 DNA is TGTGCCAGCAGCCTTATCGGACTAGCGGGCCCAACAGATACGCAGTATTTT.

The chain carries TRBV7-9 and TRBJ1-3, with D maybe TRBD1 (6 bases). This CDR3 spans 17 amino acids. Germline V gene lookup returns CDR1 SEHNR and CDR2 FQNEAQ (reference sequence). V shed 5 bases and J shed 3 bases, with 20 bases lying between them. This CDR3 is CASSVLSSGHLGNTIYF. The DNA of the CDR3 is TGTGCCAGCAGCGTATTAAGCTCGGGACACCTTGGAAACACCATATATTTT.

The V call is TRBV5-4, the J call TRBJ1-1; weak D call: TRBD1 (5 bases). The CDR3 extends over 15 amino acids. V was cut by 7 bases and J by 4 bases, with 20 bases left in between. In germline, CDR1 is SGHNT, CDR2 YYREEE (reference sequence). The CDR3 DNA sequence: TGTGCCAGCTTCGGGGGGGGAGGGCGGGTCACTGAAGCTTTCTTT. This sequence encodes CASFGGGGRVTEAFF.

The rearrangement joins TRBV21-1 to TRBJ1-1; TRBD1, as called in the table, went unchecked against the DNA. TRBV21-1 is a known pseudogene. This CDR3 region has 20 residues. For the CDR3, the DNA is TGTGCCAGCAGCAAAGTGGGTGGGAATATGGACAGGCCAGTAGAAGCTGAAGCTTTCTTT. It codes for CASSKVGGNMDRPVEAEAFF.

Here the CDR3 reads CAFTRGLGDTQYF. The DNA of the CDR3 is TGTGCCTTCACTAGGGGGTTGGGAGATACGCAGTATTTT. The J gene is TRBJ2-3, the V gene TRBV30; the D gene is possibly TRBD1 (6 bases). The CDR3 is 13 residues long. V lost 7 bases, J lost 5 bases, and 16 bases lay in between. Per the germline V gene, CDR1 is GTSNPN and CDR2 is SVGIG (reference sequence).

As DNA, the CDR3 is TGTGCCAGCATCGCCACAGGGGGCACTGAAGCTTTCTTT. Protein product: CASIATGGTEAFF. The rearrangement links TRBV12-3 or TRBV12-4 to TRBJ1-1, with 8 bases identical to TRBD1. After removal of 7 bases from V and 4 bases from J, the junction contained 5 bases not matched to a gene. The CDR3 loop spans 13 amino acids.

The chain combines TRBV6-5 with TRBJ1-5, with D possibly TRBD1 on 6 matching bases. Germline V lookup: CDR1 MNHEY, CDR2 SVGAGI. V lost 7 bases and J 5 bases, leaving 18 bases between the germline ends. CDR3 length: 15 residues. The CDR3 coding sequence is TGTGCCAGCAAGGTGGGGGACACAGGCTATCAGCCCCAGCATTTT. Amino acids: CASKVGDTGYQPQHF.

The CDR3 region is CASSKGGRTDTQYF. Written as DNA, the CDR3 is TGTGCCAGCAGCAAAGGGGGCCGGACAGATACGCAGTATTTT. The rearrangement links TRBV21-1 to TRBJ2-3; whether TRBD1, the table's D call, matches the DNA was not checked. TRBV21-1 is designated a pseudogene. The CDR3 sequence is 14 residues long.

The gene calls are TRBV7-9 and TRBJ2-3; TRBD1 might be the D (6 bases). V gave up 3 bases and J gave up 4 bases, with 11 bases separating them. Germline V gene lookup returns CDR1 SEHNR and CDR2 FQNEAQ (reference sequence). The CDR3 is 14 residues long. The CDR3, as DNA: TGTGCCAGCAGCTTTGGGGGCGACCCAGATACGCAGTATTTT. This translates into CASSFGGDPDTQYF. The complete variable domain, with remaining parts taken from reference TRBV7-9 and TRBJ2-3, reads DTGVSQNPRHKITKRGQNVTFRCDPISEHNRLYWYRQTLGQGPEFLTYFQNEAQLEKSRLLSDRFSAERPKGSFSTLEIQRTEQGDSAMYLCASSFGGDPDTQYFGPGTRLTVL.

The chain links TRBV18 to TRBJ2-7; D perhaps matches TRBD2 (6 bases). Deletions cut 2 bases from V and 3 bases from J, with 11 bases between. The CDR3 covers 14 residues. The germline V gene has CDR1 KGHSH and CDR2 LQKENI. The CDR3 spells CASSPTRGDYEQYF. Written as DNA, the CDR3 is TGTGCCAGCTCACCAACGCGGGGAGACTACGAGCAGTACTTC.

This chain connects TRBV5-6 to TRBJ1-1; weak D call: TRBD1 (5 bases). The length of the CDR3 is 13 residues. Germline V gene lookup returns CDR1 SGHDT and CDR2 YYEEEE. The germline V and J ends were trimmed by 4 bases and 2 bases, with 9 bases remaining between them. The CDR3 DNA reads TGTGCCAGCAGCGGGGCTTTTAACACTGAAGCTTTCTTT. Its protein product is CASSGAFNTEAFF.

The V gene is TRBV27, the J gene TRBJ2-7; TRBD1 matches 11 bases. This CDR3 contains 14 residues. Germline-derived CDR1 and CDR2 are MNHEY and SMNVEV (reference sequence). J gave up 5 bases and V 7 bases, and 7 bases lay outside the gene matches. CDR3 nucleotides: TGTGCCAGCAAGATCTGGACAGGGGGCGACGAGCAGTACTTC. Protein sequence: CASKIWTGGDEQYF.